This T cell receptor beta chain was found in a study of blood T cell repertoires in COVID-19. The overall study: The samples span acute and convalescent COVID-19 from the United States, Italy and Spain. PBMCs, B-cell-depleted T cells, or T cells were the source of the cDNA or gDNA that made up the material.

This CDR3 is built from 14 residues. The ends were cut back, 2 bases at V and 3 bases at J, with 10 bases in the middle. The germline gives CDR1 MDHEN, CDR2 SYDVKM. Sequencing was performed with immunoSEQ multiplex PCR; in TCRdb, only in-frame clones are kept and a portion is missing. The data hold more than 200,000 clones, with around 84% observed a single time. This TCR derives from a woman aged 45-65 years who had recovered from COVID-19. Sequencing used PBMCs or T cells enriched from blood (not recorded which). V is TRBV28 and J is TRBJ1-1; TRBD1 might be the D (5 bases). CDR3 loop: CASSLGGLHTEAFF. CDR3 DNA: TGTGCCAGCAGTTTAGGGGGGTTGCACACTGAAGCTTTCTTT.